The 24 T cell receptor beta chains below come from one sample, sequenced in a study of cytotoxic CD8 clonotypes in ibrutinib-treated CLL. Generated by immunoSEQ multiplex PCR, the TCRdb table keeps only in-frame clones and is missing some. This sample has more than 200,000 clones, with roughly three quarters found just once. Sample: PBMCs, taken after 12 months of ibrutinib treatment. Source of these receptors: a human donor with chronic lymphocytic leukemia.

CDR3 nucleotide sequence: TGTGCCAGCAACGTGCTGTCGTGGCAGGGCCACGAGCAGTTCTTC. Translated, it gives CASNVLSWQGHEQFF. The chain combines TRBV6-1 with TRBJ2-1; possibly TRBD1 for D (5 bases). CDR3 length: 15 amino acids. Trimming removed 7 bases from V and 10 bases from J, with 23 bases in between. Germline lookup yields CDR1 MNHNS and CDR2 SASEGT.

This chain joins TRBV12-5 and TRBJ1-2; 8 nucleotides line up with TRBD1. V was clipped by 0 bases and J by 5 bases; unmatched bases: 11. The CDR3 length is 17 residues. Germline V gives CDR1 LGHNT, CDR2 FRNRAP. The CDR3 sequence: CASGLVFQGAPLYGYTF. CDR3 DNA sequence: TGTGCTAGTGGTTTGGTATTCCAGGGGGCCCCCTTGTATGGCTACACCTTC.

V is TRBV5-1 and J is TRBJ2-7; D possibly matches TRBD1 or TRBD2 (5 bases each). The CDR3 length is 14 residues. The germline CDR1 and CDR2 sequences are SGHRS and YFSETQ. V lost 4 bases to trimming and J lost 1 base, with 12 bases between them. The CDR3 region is CASSPWDGSYEQYF. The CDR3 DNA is TGCGCCAGCAGCCCCTGGGACGGGTCCTACGAGCAGTACTTC. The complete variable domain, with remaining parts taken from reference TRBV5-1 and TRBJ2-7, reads KAGVTQTPRYLIKTRGQQVTLSCSPISGHRSVSWYQQTPGQGLQFLFEYFSETQRNKGNFPGRFSGRQFSNSRSEMNVSTLELGDSALYLCASSPWDGSYEQYFGPGTRLTVT.

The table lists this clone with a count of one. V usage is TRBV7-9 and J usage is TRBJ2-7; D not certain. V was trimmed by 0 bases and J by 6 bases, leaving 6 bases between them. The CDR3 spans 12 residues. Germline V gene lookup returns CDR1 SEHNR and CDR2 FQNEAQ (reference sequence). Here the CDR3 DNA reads TGTGCCAGCAGCTTAGCTGCCGGCGAGCAGTACTTC. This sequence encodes CASSLAAGEQYF. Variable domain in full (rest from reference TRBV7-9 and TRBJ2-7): DTGVSQNPRHKITKRGQNVTFRCDPISEHNRLYWYRQTLGQGPEFLTYFQNEAQLEKSRLLSDRFSAERPKGSFSTLEIQRTEQGDSAMYLCASSLAAGEQYFGPGTRLTVT.

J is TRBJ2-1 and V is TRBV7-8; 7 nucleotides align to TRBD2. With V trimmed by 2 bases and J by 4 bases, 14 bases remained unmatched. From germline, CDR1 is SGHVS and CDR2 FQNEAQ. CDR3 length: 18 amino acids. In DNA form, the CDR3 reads TGTGCCAGCAGCTTAACTCGGGGTTGGCTAGCGGCTTACAATGAGCAGTTCTTC. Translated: CASSLTRGWLAAYNEQFF. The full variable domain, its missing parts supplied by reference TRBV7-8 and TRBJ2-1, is GAGVSQSPRYKVAKRGQDVALRCDPISGHVSLFWYQQALGQGPEFLTYFQNEAQLDKSGLPSDRFFAERPEGSVSTLKIQRTQQEDSAVYLCASSLTRGWLAAYNEQFFGPGTRLTVL.

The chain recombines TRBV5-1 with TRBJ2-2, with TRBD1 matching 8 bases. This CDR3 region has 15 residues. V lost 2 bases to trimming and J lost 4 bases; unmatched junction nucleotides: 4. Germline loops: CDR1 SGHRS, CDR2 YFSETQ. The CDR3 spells CASSFSQGGTGELFF. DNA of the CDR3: TGCGCCAGCAGCTTCTCACAGGGGGGCACCGGGGAGCTGTTTTTT.

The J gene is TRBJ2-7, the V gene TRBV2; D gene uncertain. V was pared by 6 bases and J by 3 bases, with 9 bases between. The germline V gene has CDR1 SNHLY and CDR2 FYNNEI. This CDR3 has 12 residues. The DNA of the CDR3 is TGTGCCAGCAGCACCTGGAACTACGAGCAGTACTTC. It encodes CASSTWNYEQYF.

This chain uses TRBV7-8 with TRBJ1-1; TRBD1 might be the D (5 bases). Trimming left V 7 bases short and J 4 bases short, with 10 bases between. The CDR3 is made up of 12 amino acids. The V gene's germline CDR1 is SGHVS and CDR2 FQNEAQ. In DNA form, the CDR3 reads TGTGCCAGCACGCGAGGGGCCACTGAAGCTTTCTTT. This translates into CASTRGATEAFF. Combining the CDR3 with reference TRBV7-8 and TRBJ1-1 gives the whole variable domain GAGVSQSPRYKVAKRGQDVALRCDPISGHVSLFWYQQALGQGPEFLTYFQNEAQLDKSGLPSDRFFAERPEGSVSTLKIQRTQQEDSAVYLCASTRGATEAFFGQGTRLTVV.

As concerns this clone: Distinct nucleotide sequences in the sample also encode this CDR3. CDR3 in amino acids: CSARVGYEQYF. CDR3 bases: TGCAGTGCTAGAGTGGGGTACGAGCAGTACTTC. The genes are TRBV20-1 and TRBJ2-7; no reliable D call. The CDR3 is 11 amino acids. Germline V lookup: CDR1 DFQATT, CDR2 SNEGSKA (reference sequence). V was clipped by 1 base and J by 4 bases, with 5 bases between them.

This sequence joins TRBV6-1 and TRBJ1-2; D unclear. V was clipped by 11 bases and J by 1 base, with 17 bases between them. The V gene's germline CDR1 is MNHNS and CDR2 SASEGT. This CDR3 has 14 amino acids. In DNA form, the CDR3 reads TGTGCCGGGCTCGCGAGCGACTTTAACTATGGCTACACCTTC. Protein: CAGLASDFNYGYTF.

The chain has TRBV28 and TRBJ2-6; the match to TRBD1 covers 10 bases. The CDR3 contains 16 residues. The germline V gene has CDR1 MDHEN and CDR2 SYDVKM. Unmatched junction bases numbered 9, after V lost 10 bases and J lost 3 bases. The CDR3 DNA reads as TGTGCCACCCGGGACAGGGGCTCGGGTGGGGCCAACGTCCTGACTTTC. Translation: CATRDRGSGGANVLTF. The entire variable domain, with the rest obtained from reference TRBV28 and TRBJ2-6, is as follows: DVKVTQSSRYLVKRTGEKVFLECVQDMDHENMFWYRQDPGLGLRLIYFSYDVKMKEKGDIPEGYSVSREKKERFSLILESASTNQTSMYLCATRDRGSGGANVLTFGAGSRLTVL.

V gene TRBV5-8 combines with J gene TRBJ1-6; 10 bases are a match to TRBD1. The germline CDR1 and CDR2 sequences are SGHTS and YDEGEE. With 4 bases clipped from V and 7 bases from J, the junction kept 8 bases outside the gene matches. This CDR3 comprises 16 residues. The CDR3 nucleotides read TGTGCCAGCAGCCACCGACAGGGGGCCGGGAATTCACCCCTCCACTTT. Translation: CASSHRQGAGNSPLHF.

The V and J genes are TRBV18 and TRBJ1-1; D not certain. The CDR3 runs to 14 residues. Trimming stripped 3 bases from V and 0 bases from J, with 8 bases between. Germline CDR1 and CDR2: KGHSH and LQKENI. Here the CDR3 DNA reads TGTGCCAGCTCACCTCGGTTCATGAACACTGAAGCTTTCTTT. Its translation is CASSPRFMNTEAFF.

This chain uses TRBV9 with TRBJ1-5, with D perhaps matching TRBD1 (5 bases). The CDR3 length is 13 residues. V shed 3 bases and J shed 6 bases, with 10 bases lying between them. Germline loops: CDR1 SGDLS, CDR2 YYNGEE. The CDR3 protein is CASSGDSVQPQHF. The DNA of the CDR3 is TGTGCCAGCAGCGGAGACAGTGTTCAGCCCCAGCATTTT.

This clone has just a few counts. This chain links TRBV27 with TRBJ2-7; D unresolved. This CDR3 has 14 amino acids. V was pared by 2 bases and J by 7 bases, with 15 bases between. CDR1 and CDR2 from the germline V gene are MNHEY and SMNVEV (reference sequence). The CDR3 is CASSLDRGSREQYF. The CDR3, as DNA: TGTGCCAGCAGTTTAGACCGCGGCTCGCGGGAGCAGTACTTC.

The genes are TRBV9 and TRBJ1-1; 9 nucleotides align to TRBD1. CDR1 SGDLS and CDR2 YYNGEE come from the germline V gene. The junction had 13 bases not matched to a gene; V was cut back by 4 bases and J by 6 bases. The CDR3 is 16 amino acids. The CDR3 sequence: CASSHQDRGILSEAFF. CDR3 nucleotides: TGTGCCAGCAGCCACCAAGACAGGGGGATCTTATCTGAAGCTTTCTTT.

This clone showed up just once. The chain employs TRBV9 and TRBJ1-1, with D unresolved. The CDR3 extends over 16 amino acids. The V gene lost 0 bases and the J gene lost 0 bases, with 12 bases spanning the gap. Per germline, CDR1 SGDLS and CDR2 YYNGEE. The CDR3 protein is CASSVGPQGMNTEAFF. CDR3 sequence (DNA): TGTGCCAGCAGCGTAGGGCCCCAAGGCATGAACACTGAAGCTTTCTTT.

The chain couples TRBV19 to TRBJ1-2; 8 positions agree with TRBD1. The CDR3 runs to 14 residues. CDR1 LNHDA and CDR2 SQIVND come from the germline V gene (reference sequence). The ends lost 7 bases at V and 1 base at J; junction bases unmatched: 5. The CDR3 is CASTRTGINYGYTF. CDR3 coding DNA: TGTGCCAGTACCCGGACAGGGATTAACTATGGCTACACCTTC.

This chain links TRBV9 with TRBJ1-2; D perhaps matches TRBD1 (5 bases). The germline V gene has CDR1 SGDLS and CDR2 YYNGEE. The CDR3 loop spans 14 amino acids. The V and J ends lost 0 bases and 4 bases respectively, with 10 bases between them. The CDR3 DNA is TGTGCCAGCAGCGTAGCCGTCGACAGCTATGGCTACACCTTC. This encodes CASSVAVDSYGYTF.

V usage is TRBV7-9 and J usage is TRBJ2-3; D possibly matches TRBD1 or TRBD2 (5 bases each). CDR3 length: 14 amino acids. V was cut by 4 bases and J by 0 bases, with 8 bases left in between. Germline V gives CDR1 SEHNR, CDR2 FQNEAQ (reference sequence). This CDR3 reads CASSSGPSTDTQYF. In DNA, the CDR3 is TGTGCCAGCAGCTCGGGACCCAGCACAGATACGCAGTATTTT. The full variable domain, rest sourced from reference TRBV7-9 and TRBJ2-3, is DTGVSQNPRHKITKRGQNVTFRCDPISEHNRLYWYRQTLGQGPEFLTYFQNEAQLEKSRLLSDRFSAERPKGSFSTLEIQRTEQGDSAMYLCASSSGPSTDTQYFGPGTRLTVL.

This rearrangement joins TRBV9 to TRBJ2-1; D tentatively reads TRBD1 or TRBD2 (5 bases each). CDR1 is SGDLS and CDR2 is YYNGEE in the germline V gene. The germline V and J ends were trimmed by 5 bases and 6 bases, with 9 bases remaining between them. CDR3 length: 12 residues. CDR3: CASRGTLNEQFF. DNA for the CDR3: TGTGCCAGCAGGGGGACCCTCAATGAGCAGTTCTTC.

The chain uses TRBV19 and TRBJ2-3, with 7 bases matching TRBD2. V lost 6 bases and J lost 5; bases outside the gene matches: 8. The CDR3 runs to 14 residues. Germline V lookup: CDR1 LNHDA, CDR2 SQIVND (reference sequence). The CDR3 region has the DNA TGTGCCAGTAGAGATAGGACTAGGGGAGATACGCAGTATTTT. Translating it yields CASRDRTRGDTQYF.

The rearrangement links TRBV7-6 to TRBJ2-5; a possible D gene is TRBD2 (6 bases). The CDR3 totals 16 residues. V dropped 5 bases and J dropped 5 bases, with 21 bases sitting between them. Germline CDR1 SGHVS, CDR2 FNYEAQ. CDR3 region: CASSPVRPGSQETQYF. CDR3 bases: TGTGCCAGCAGCCCCGTTAGGCCCGGGAGTCAGGAGACCCAGTACTTC.

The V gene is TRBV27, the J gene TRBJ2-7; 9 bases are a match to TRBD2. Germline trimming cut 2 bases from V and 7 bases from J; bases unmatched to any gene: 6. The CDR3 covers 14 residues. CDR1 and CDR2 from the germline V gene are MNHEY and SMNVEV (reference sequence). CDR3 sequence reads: CASSLLAGGGEQYF. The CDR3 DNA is TGTGCCAGCAGTTTACTCGCGGGAGGGGGAGAGCAGTACTTC.